One sample yielded the 9 T cell receptor beta chains listed below, sequenced in a study of technical replicates of blood from a handful of donors. The table came from immunoSEQ multiplex PCR; TCRdb's copy has only in-frame clones and leaves some out. The sample consists of 9,500 to 15,000 clones, under 85% of them appearing once. Material: PBMCs. These receptors were taken from a human donor in good health.

The chain carries TRBV11-2 and TRBJ2-7, with D possibly TRBD1 on 6 matching bases. V was pared by 1 base and J by 6 bases, with 19 bases between. This CDR3 contains 16 residues. Per the germline V gene, CDR1 is SGHAT and CDR2 is FQNNGV. The CDR3 DNA is TGTGCCAGCAGCTTAGCGGCAGGACAGACGATAATCGAGCAGTACTTC. This encodes CASSLAAGQTIIEQYF.

The chain recombines TRBV7-8 with TRBJ2-2; TRBD1 matches at 7 bases. Germline trimming cut 8 bases from V and 2 bases from J; bases unmatched to any gene: 14. This CDR3 has 17 residues. CDR1 SGHVS and CDR2 FQNEAQ come from the germline V gene. CDR3 nucleotides: TGTGCCAGCCCCCCGAGGGGGCACCAGTTTAACACCGGGGAGCTGTTTTTT. It translates to CASPPRGHQFNTGELFF.

The chain joins TRBV5-1 to TRBJ2-7; D possibly corresponds to TRBD2 (5 bases). The CDR3 loop spans 15 amino acids. Trimming stripped 0 bases from V and 0 bases from J, with 10 bases between. CDR1 and CDR2 from the germline V gene are SGHRS and YFSETQ. The CDR3 is CASSLEDYPSYEQYF. The CDR3 DNA reads TGCGCCAGCAGCTTGGAAGACTATCCCTCCTACGAGCAGTACTTC.

The chain has TRBV6-5 and TRBJ1-4; maybe TRBD1 (5 bases). V lost 2 bases to trimming and J lost 7 bases, with 14 bases between them. The CDR3 is 15 residues long. The V gene's germline CDR1 is MNHEY and CDR2 SVGAGI. The CDR3 bases are TGTGCCAGCAGTTACAACGGGGGGTCGGGTGAAAAACTGTTTTTT. Translated, it gives CASSYNGGSGEKLFF.

The chain employs TRBV5-1 and TRBJ2-7; perhaps TRBD2 as D (6 bases). V was clipped by 1 base and J by 1 base, with 12 bases between them. CDR1 is SGHRS and CDR2 is YFSETQ in the germline V gene. The CDR3 loop spans 15 amino acids. The CDR3 DNA is TGCGCCAGCAGCTTGACTCCGGGAGCATCCTACGAGCAGTACTTC. Protein sequence: CASSLTPGASYEQYF.

This clone has more than one count but fewer than ten. J is TRBJ2-7 and V is TRBV7-9; 16 bases fit TRBD2. J lost 4 bases, V lost 10 bases, and 4 bases had no gene match. The germline V gene encodes CDR1 SEHNR and CDR2 FQNEAQ (reference sequence). The CDR3 is 14 amino acids. The CDR3 nucleotides are TGTGCCACCGGGACTAGCGGGAGGGGGTACGAGCAGTACTTC. It translates to CATGTSGRGYEQYF.

The chain has TRBV19 and TRBJ2-7; D is possibly TRBD1 (5 bases). CDR3 length: 13 amino acids. Germline values: CDR1 LNHDA, CDR2 SQIVND (reference sequence). The V and J ends lost 7 bases and 3 bases respectively, with 13 bases between them. CDR3 nucleotides: TGTGCCAGTAAGTCGGACACTAACTACGAGCAGTACTTC. As protein: CASKSDTNYEQYF. The whole variable domain, remainder taken from reference TRBV19 and TRBJ2-7, is DGGITQSPKYLFRKEGQNVTLSCEQNLNHDAMYWYRQDPGQGLRLIYYSQIVNDFQKGDIAEGYSVSREKKESFPLTVTSAQKNPTAFYLCASKSDTNYEQYFGPGTRLTVT.

This clone was picked up a small number of times. The genes are TRBV10-3 and TRBJ2-7; D is perhaps TRBD2 (6 bases). V was clipped by 5 bases and J by 2 bases, with 10 bases between them. This CDR3 spans 13 amino acids. Germline CDR1 reads ENHRY; CDR2 reads SYGVKD. The CDR3 sequence is CAISPRDTYEQYF. CDR3 DNA: TGTGCCATCAGTCCGCGGGATACCTACGAGCAGTACTTC.

The V gene is TRBV7-9, the J gene TRBJ1-4; TRBD1 is a possible D gene (6 bases). The CDR3 length is 17 residues. Germline values: CDR1 SEHNR, CDR2 FQNEAQ (reference sequence). V was cut by 1 base and J by 0 bases, with 12 bases left in between. The CDR3 protein is CASSLGAGDTTNEKLFF. The DNA of the CDR3 is TGTGCCAGCAGCTTAGGGGCAGGGGATACAACTAATGAAAAACTGTTTTTT.